Following are 27 T cell receptor beta chains from one sample sequenced in a study of post-analysis software for immune sequencing data. Study-wide results and limits: The five TRBV segments detected at higher frequency in patients than in controls included TRBV5-6, TRBV5-1 and TRBV20-1.

These receptors have no known antigen. Each TCR beta cDNA library carried unique molecular identifiers. TCRdb re-called the PCR reads with MiXCR, one entry per CDR3 protein. The table shows 250,000 to 300,000 distinct CDR3 sequences, with 36% occurring only once. Sequencing input: blood. The source is a girl aged 5-17 years with multiple sclerosis.

This chain links TRBV20-1 with TRBJ2-5; the D is unclear. The J call is doubtful: the DNA matches TRBJ2-7 better. The germline V gene has CDR1 DFQATT and CDR2 SNEGSKA (reference sequence). The CDR3 length is 13 residues. The CDR3 sequence is CSAWSELEYEQYF. CDR3 sequence (DNA): TGCAGTGCATGGAGTGAACTCGAGTACGAGCAGTACTTC.

This clonotype was seen many times. The rearrangement joins TRBV18 to TRBJ2-1; TRBD2 aligns across 9 bases. The germline CDR1 and CDR2 sequences are KGHSH and LQKENI. V gave up 0 bases and J gave up 6 bases; unmatched junction bases: 3. The CDR3 has 15 residues. CDR3: CASSPPASGINEQFF. CDR3 nucleotide sequence: TGTGCCAGCTCACCACCGGCTAGCGGGATCAATGAGCAGTTCTTC. Variable domain in full (rest from reference TRBV18 and TRBJ2-1): NAGVMQNPRHLVRRRGQEARLRCSPMKGHSHVYWYRQLPEEGLKFMVYLQKENIIDESGMPKERFSAEFPKEGPSILRIQQVVRGDSAAYFCASSPPASGINEQFFGPGTRLTVL.

V is TRBV27 and J is TRBJ1-5; no clear D gene. V was pared by 3 bases and J by 6 bases, with 12 bases between. The CDR3 extends over 14 amino acids. The germline V gene has CDR1 MNHEY and CDR2 SMNVEV (reference sequence). The CDR3 region has the DNA TGTGCCAGCAGTTTGGCCCCCGACGGTCAGCCCCAGCATTTT. It encodes CASSLAPDGQPQHF.

This clonotype was counted once. This may stem from a read error, because a much larger clone lies one nucleotide away. The rearrangement uses TRBV6-2 or TRBV6-3 and TRBJ1-4, with TRBD1 matching over 7 bases. The CDR3 contains 14 residues. CDR1 is MNHEY, CDR2 SVGEGT, per germline. CDR3 loop: CASSVGDSGEKRFF. Written as DNA, the CDR3 is TGTGCCAGCAGCGTAGGGGACAGTGGTGAAAAACGGTTTTTT.

The chain couples TRBV9 to TRBJ2-1, with D possibly matching TRBD2 (6 bases). The CDR3 covers 18 residues. V lost 0 bases and J 1 base, leaving 17 bases between the germline ends. Germline lookup yields CDR1 SGDLS and CDR2 YYNGEE. The CDR3 nucleotides read TGTGCCAGCAGCGTAGGGGCTGGAGGGAGGCAGTCCTACAATGAGCAGTTCTTC. It yields the protein CASSVGAGGRQSYNEQFF.

This clonotype came up a few times. The chain carries TRBV5-1 and TRBJ1-2; D is uncertain. Between the trimmed V and J ends, which lost 4 bases and 8 bases, there was a span of 15 bases. CDR3 length: 13 residues. CDR1 is SGHRS, CDR2 YFSETQ, per germline. This CDR3 reads CASSPKPVFGYTF. The CDR3 nucleotides read TGCGCCAGCAGCCCTAAGCCTGTTTTCGGCTACACCTTC.

This clonotype was detected once. Relative to the germline gene, one junction end is altered; a read error may explain this. The V gene is TRBV7-7, the J gene TRBJ2-3; 7 bases map to TRBD1. Germline values: CDR1 SSHAT, CDR2 FNYEAQ (reference sequence). CDR3 size: 13 residues. The CDR3 spells CASSLDRVSPQYF. CDR3 coding DNA: TGTGCTAGCAGCTTAGACAGGGTCTCCCCACAGTATTTT.

This clonotype was detected many times. The chain uses TRBV3-1 and TRBJ2-1; a weak D match, TRBD2 (6 bases). Germline CDR1 LGHDT, CDR2 YNNKEL (reference sequence). CDR3 length equals 16 residues. The V end was cut by 0 bases, the J end by 0 bases, with 9 bases between. CDR3 nucleotide sequence: TGTGCCAGCAGCCAAGATCCCGGGAGCTCCTACAATGAGCAGTTCTTC. As protein: CASSQDPGSSYNEQFF.

The gene calls are TRBV7-2 and TRBJ2-1; possible D gene TRBD2, 6 bases. CDR3 length: 15 amino acids. Germline V gene lookup returns CDR1 SGHTA and CDR2 FQGNSA. V lost 1 base and J lost 5, with 12 bases in between. CDR3 in amino acids: CASSLEVAADNEQFF. CDR3 nucleotides: TGTGCCAGCAGCTTAGAGGTAGCGGCAGACAATGAGCAGTTCTTC.

The genes are TRBV2 and TRBJ1-1; D not certain. CDR3 length equals 11 residues. Trimming pared 4 bases from V and 4 bases from J, leaving 4 bases between. Germline V gives CDR1 SNHLY, CDR2 FYNNEI. In nucleotides, the CDR3 is TGTGCCAGCAGTGCTAGCACTGAAGCTTTCTTT. Amino acid sequence: CASSASTEAFF. The full variable domain, in which reference TRBV2 and TRBJ1-1 provide the parts outside the CDR3, is EPEVTQTPSHQVTQMGQEVILRCVPISNHLYFYWYRQILGQKVEFLVSFYNNEISEKSEIFDDQFSVERPDGSNFTLKIRSTKLEDSAMYFCASSASTEAFFGQGTRLTVV.

Points on this clonotype: This may be a read error: a much more frequent sequence differs by one nucleotide. This rearrangement joins TRBV10-1 to TRBJ2-7; the match to TRBD2 covers 10 bases. The CDR3 covers 17 residues. Germline V CDR1 and CDR2: WNHNN, SYGVQD (reference sequence). V was pared by 3 bases and J by 7 bases, with 15 bases of the junction left unmatched. CDR3 residues: CASSESDLAGGHNEQYF. DNA of the CDR3: TGCGCCAGCAGTGAATCAGATTTAGCGGGAGGCCACAATGAGCAGTACTTC.

This clonotype has a handful of counts. CDR3 loop: CASSLEGLAGAHEQFF. For the CDR3, the DNA is TGCGCCAGCAGCTTGGAGGGACTAGCGGGGGCGCATGAGCAGTTCTTC. The V and J genes are TRBV5-1 and TRBJ2-1, with 14 bases lining up with TRBD2. Germline values: CDR1 SGHRS, CDR2 YFSETQ. The CDR3 totals 16 residues. V lost 0 bases, J lost 8 bases, and 4 bases stayed unmatched.

As for this clonotype: One end of the junction does not line up with germline, which may come from a read error. V is TRBV29-1 and J is TRBJ2-7, with 8 bases lining up with TRBD1. CDR3 length: 11 amino acids. Germline lookup yields CDR1 SQVTM and CDR2 ANQGSEA. The CDR3 loop is CSVEDRGRGYF. In nucleotides, the CDR3 is TGCAGCGTGGAAGACAGGGGCCGGGGGTACTTC.

This clonotype was counted only a few times. The chain has TRBV27 and TRBJ2-7, with D possibly being TRBD2 (6 bases). CDR1 MNHEY and CDR2 SMNVEV come from the germline V gene (reference sequence). The CDR3 sequence is 20 residues long. The V end was cut by 4 bases, the J end by 0 bases, with 28 bases between. The CDR3 sequence: CASSSDSWRDLGQVSYEQYF. The CDR3 region has the DNA TGTGCCAGCAGTTCCGACTCGTGGCGGGACCTGGGGCAGGTCTCCTACGAGCAGTACTTC.

The chain couples TRBV6-6 to TRBJ1-1, with TRBD1 as a possible D gene (5 bases). Germline loops: CDR1 MNHNY, CDR2 SVGAGI (reference sequence). The CDR3 consists of 14 residues. V lost 8 bases, J lost 4 bases, and 17 bases lay in between. The CDR3 DNA sequence: TGTGCCAGCGGGGGATCAGCCGGTGGCACTGAAGCTTTCTTT. This sequence encodes CASGGSAGGTEAFF.

This clonotype was found many times. The gene calls are TRBV7-8 and TRBJ2-1, with a weak D call TRBD2 (6 bases). Germline V gene lookup returns CDR1 SGHVS and CDR2 FQNEAQ. The CDR3 totals 14 residues. Trimming stripped 7 bases from V and 10 bases from J, with 20 bases between. The CDR3 DNA is TGTGCCAGCACCGAGGGACTGGCTTCACGGGAGCAGTTCTTC. Encoded protein: CASTEGLASREQFF.

The chain couples TRBV20-1 to TRBJ2-5; D is perhaps TRBD1 or TRBD2 (6 bases each). The end of the DNA aligns better with TRBJ2-7, so the J call may be wrong. Germline V CDR1 and CDR2: DFQATT, SNEGSKA (reference sequence). The CDR3 has 13 residues. The CDR3 sequence: CSARKGGPDEQYF. Written as DNA, the CDR3 is TGCAGTGCTAGAAAGGGGGGACCCGACGAGCAGTACTTC.

With regard to this clonotype: Its ends do not fully match the called genes, so a read error is possible. The chain couples TRBV5-7 to TRBJ2-7; either TRBD1 or TRBD2 may supply D (5 bases each). TRBV5-7 carries the ORF label, with uncertain function. The CDR3 spans 13 residues. The CDR3 DNA reads as TGTGCCAGCAGCCCCAAATGGGGGTCCGAGCAGGACTTC. As protein: CASSPKWGSEQDF.

The chain employs TRBV5-1 and TRBJ2-3, with 12 bases aligning to TRBD2. Germline trimming cut 3 bases from V and 4 bases from J; bases unmatched to any gene: 6. This CDR3 region has 16 residues. Germline loops: CDR1 SGHRS, CDR2 YFSETQ. This CDR3 is CASSSRTSGMADTQYF. CDR3 DNA sequence: TGCGCCAGCAGCTCAAGGACTAGCGGGATGGCAGATACGCAGTATTTT.

As concerns this clonotype: Since the CDR3 does not end with the conserved phenylalanine or tryptophan, this likely comes from a read error. The chain uses TRBV6-6 and TRBJ2-6; D not certain. Deletions cut 5 bases from V and 3 bases from J, with 8 bases between. This CDR3 is 14 amino acids long. The V gene's germline CDR1 is MNHNY and CDR2 SVGAGI (reference sequence). The CDR3 loop is CASSLASGANVLTV. In DNA form, the CDR3 reads TGTGCCAGCAGTCTGGCGAGTGGGGCCAACGTCCTGACTGTC.

The chain joins TRBV5-1 to TRBJ2-7, with 9 bases that match TRBD1. The CDR3 totals 15 residues. The germline gives CDR1 SGHRS, CDR2 YFSETQ. V was pared by 4 bases and J by 3 bases, with 8 bases of the junction left unmatched. The CDR3 bases are TGCGCCAGCAGCCAACTAGGGACAGGGAACTACGAGCAGTACTTC. Its protein product is CASSQLGTGNYEQYF.

This clonotype was detected only a few times. The V gene is TRBV12-3 or TRBV12-4, the J gene TRBJ2-3; TRBD1 might be the D (6 bases). CDR3 size: 14 residues. Between the trimmed V and J ends, which lost 3 bases and 4 bases, there was a span of 11 bases. The CDR3, as DNA: TGTGCCAGCAGTTTCGGTGGGGGCGCAGATACGCAGTATTTT. It is translated as CASSFGGGADTQYF.

J is TRBJ1-1 and V is TRBV28; D not certain. Trimming shortened V by 3 bases and J by 7 bases, and 9 bases separated the two germline ends. Germline lookup yields CDR1 MDHEN and CDR2 SYDVKM. The CDR3 spans 12 residues. The CDR3 DNA follows: TGTGCCAGCAGTTTCGGGTTTGGTGAAGCTTTCTTT. It yields the protein CASSFGFGEAFF.

This clonotype turned up a few times. This may be a read error, as it is one base from a much larger clone. As DNA, the CDR3 is TGCAGTGCTAGGTGGTCAAACAGTGAGCAGTTCTTC. As protein: CSARWSNSEQFF. V and J are TRBV20-1 and TRBJ2-1; unclear D gene. The V end lost 3 bases, the J end lost 9 bases, and 12 bases lay between the germline ends. Germline V CDR1 and CDR2: DFQATT, SNEGSKA (reference sequence). This CDR3 region has 12 residues.

This clonotype was observed many times. This chain links TRBV7-2 with TRBJ1-5; possible D gene TRBD1, 5 bases. Trimming removed 5 bases from V and 3 bases from J, with 11 bases in between. Looked up from germline, CDR1 is SGHTA and CDR2 is FQGNSA. This CDR3 region has 14 residues. As DNA, the CDR3 is TGTGCCAGCAGCGTGGGACGGTTCAATCAGCCCCAGCATTTT. As protein: CASSVGRFNQPQHF. The full variable domain, its missing parts supplied by reference TRBV7-2 and TRBJ1-5, is GAGVSQSPSNKVTEKGKDVELRCDPISGHTALYWYRQSLGQGLEFLIYFQGNSAPDKSGLPSDRFSAERTGGSVSTLTIQRTQQEDSAVYLCASSVGRFNQPQHFGDGTRLSIL.

This clonotype is a singleton in its sample. The chain carries TRBV7-9 and TRBJ2-5; the D is unclear. TRBJ2-7 matches the DNA end more closely, so the J call is doubtful. Germline CDR1 reads SEHNR; CDR2 reads FQNEAQ (reference sequence). The CDR3 contains 14 residues. The CDR3 region has the DNA TGTGCCAGCAGCCCTAACAGTCAAACCTACGAGCAGTACTTC. Translation gives CASSPNSQTYEQYF.

The V and J genes are TRBV3-1 and TRBJ2-5, with TRBD1 matching 8 bases. CDR1 is LGHDT, CDR2 YNNKEL, per germline (reference sequence). The CDR3 covers 15 residues. V shed 5 bases, J shed 11 bases, and the junction held 16 bases outside the gene matches. The CDR3 sequence: CASSSPGQVHNEQYF. CDR3 sequence (DNA): TGTGCCAGCAGCTCGCCGGGACAGGTACACAATGAGCAGTACTTC.